This TCR beta chain originates from a study of blood T cell repertoires in COVID-19. Study as a whole: Acute and convalescent COVID-19 specimens originated in the United States, Italy and Spain. T cells, B-cell-depleted T cells, or PBMCs supplied cDNA or gDNA.

The CDR3 is 16 amino acids. V was cut by 6 bases and J by 0 bases, with 15 bases left in between. CDR1 WNHNN and CDR2 SYGVQD come from the germline V gene (reference sequence). Per the original methods: Researchers report that nucleated cell counts were estimated from reference gene primer amplification. Here immunoSEQ multiplex PCR was the method, and the copy in TCRdb shows in-frame clones only, minus some. V, J and clone size are taken as reported in that table, and D and trimming were inferred from the DNA itself. The sample records a few hundred thousand clones, about 70% being singletons. In this sample, this clone turned up a few times.

The V and J genes are TRBV10-1 and TRBJ1-3; D is perhaps TRBD1 (6 bases). The TCR was taken from a woman aged 80 or over with acute or convalescent COVID-19. Source material: peripheral blood. The CDR3 protein is CASRLTGQSSGNTIYF. CDR3 coding DNA: TGCGCCAGCAGACTCACCGGACAGAGCTCTGGAAACACCATATATTTT.